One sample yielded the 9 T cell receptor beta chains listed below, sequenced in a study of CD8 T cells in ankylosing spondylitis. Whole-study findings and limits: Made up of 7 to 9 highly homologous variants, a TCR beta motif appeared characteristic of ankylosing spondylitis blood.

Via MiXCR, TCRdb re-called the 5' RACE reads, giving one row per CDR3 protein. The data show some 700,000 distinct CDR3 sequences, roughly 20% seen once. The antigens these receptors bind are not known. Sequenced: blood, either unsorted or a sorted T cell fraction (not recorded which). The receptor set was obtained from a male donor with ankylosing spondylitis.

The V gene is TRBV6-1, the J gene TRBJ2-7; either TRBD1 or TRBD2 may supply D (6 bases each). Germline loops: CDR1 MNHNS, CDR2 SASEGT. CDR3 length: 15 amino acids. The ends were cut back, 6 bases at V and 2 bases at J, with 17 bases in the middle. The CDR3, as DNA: TGTGCCAGCAGCTCGAGGGGGACTGTGGCCTACGAGCAGTACTTC. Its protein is CASSSRGTVAYEQYF.

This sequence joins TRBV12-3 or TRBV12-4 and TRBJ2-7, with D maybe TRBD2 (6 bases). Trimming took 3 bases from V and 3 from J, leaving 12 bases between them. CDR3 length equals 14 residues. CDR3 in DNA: TGTGCCAGCAGTTTTGCGAGCGGGTTCTACGAGCAGTACTTC. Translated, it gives CASSFASGFYEQYF.

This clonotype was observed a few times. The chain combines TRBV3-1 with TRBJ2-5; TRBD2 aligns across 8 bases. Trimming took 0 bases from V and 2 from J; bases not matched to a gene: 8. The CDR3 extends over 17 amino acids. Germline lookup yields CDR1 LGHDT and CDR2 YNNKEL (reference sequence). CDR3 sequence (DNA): TGTGCCAGCAGCCAAGACCGCGCGGGGGGCCTTCAAGAGACCCAGTACTTC. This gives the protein CASSQDRAGGLQETQYF.

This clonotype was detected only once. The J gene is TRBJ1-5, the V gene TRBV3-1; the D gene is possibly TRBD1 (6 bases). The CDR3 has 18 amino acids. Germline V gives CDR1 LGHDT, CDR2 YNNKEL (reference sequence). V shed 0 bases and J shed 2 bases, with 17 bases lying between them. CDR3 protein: CASSQDGGGGRGNQPQHF. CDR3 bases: TGTGCCAGCAGCCAAGATGGGGGCGGAGGACGGGGCAATCAGCCCCAGCATTTT. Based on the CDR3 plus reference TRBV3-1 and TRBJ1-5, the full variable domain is DTAVSQTPKYLVTQMGNDKSIKCEQNLGHDTMYWYKQDSKKFLKIMFSYNNKELIINETVPNRFSPKSPDKAHLNLHINSLELGDSAVYFCASSQDGGGGRGNQPQHFGDGTRLSIL.

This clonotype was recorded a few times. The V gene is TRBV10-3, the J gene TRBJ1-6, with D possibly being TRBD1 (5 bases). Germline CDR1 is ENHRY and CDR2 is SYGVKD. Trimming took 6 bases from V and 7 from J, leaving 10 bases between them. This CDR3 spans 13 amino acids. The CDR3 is CAIRLQENSPLHF. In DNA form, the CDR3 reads TGTGCCATCAGGTTACAGGAGAATTCACCCCTCCACTTT.

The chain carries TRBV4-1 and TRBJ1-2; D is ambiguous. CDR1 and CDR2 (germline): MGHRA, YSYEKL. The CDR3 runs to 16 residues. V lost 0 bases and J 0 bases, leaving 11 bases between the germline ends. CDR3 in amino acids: CASSQDEANANYGYTF. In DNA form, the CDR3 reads TGCGCCAGCAGCCAAGATGAGGCTAACGCTAACTATGGCTACACCTTC.

Here the CDR3 reads CASSQELGGWAGELFF. As DNA, the CDR3 is TGCGCCAGCAGCCAAGAGCTCGGGGGCTGGGCCGGGGAGCTGTTTTTT. The chain couples TRBV4-3 to TRBJ2-2, with D possibly called TRBD1 or TRBD2 (6 bases each). The CDR3 length is 16 residues. Per germline, CDR1 LGHNA and CDR2 YSLEER. V lost 0 bases and J 6 bases, leaving 14 bases between the germline ends.

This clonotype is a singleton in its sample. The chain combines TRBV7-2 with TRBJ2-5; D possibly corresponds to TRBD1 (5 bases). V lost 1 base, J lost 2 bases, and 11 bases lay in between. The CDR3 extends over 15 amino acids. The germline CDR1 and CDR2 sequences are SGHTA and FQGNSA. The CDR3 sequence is CASSLVRAEQETQYF. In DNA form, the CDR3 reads TGTGCCAGCAGCTTAGTCAGGGCGGAGCAAGAGACCCAGTACTTC.

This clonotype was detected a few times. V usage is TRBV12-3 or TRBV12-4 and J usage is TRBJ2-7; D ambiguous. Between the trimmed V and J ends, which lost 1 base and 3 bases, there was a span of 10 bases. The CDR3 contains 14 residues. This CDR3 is CASSLVSRHYEQYF. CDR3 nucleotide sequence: TGTGCCAGCAGTTTAGTTAGCAGACACTACGAGCAGTACTTC.